Listed here are 9 T cell receptor beta chains from one sample, sequenced in a study of monozygotic twins with inflammatory bowel disease. From the 5' RACE reads, TCRdb lists one entry per CDR3 protein and no DNA. The data include some 150,000 distinct CDR3 sequences; the top ten clones carry roughly 2.4%. The specimen was blood. The receptors were gathered from a human donor with ulcerative colitis or Crohn's disease, or a healthy co-twin of an affected twin (not recorded which).

The rearrangement links TRBV6-5 to TRBJ1-5; lacking DNA, the TRBD1 call made by TCRdb goes unchecked. Germline-derived CDR1 and CDR2 are MNHEY and SVGAGI. The CDR3 contains 13 residues. The CDR3 region is CASSRTGGRPQHF.

This rearrangement joins TRBV12-3 or TRBV12-4 to TRBJ2-1; TCRdb outputs TRBD2, but without DNA this stays unchecked. CDR3 length: 15 amino acids. The CDR3 loop is CASSPRAGDSNEQFF.

The chain links TRBV6-1 to TRBJ2-7; TCRdb outputs TRBD2, but without DNA this stays unchecked. The CDR3 is 14 residues long. Per germline, CDR1 MNHNS and CDR2 SASEGT. The CDR3: CASSAADSPYEQYF.

The chain carries TRBV20-1 and TRBJ2-4; TCRdb selects TRBD1, and the lack of DNA leaves this call unchecked. Germline CDR1 reads DFQATT; CDR2 reads SNEGSKA (reference sequence). The CDR3 spans 13 residues. CDR3 region: CSASGAGVNIQYF.

The chain combines TRBV7-7 with TRBJ2-5; TCRdb indicates TRBD1, and absent DNA this call remains unverified. The CDR3 sequence is 14 residues long. CDR1 and CDR2 from the germline V gene are SSHAT and FNYEAQ (reference sequence). CDR3: CASSTGTAQETQYF. Full variable domain (missing parts from reference TRBV7-7 and TRBJ2-5): GAGVSQSPRYKVTKRGQDVTLRCDPISSHATLYWYQQALGQGPEFLTYFNYEAQPDKSGLPSDRFSAERPEGSISTLTIQRTEQRDSAMYRCASSTGTAQETQYFGPGTRLLVL.

The V and J genes are TRBV5-1 and TRBJ2-7. Germline V gives CDR1 SGHRS, CDR2 YFSETQ. CDR3 size: 13 residues. CDR3 region: CASSLRGSGEQYF. Based on the CDR3 plus reference TRBV5-1 and TRBJ2-7, the full variable domain is KAGVTQTPRYLIKTRGQQVTLSCSPISGHRSVSWYQQTPGQGLQFLFEYFSETQRNKGNFPGRFSGRQFSNSRSEMNVSTLELGDSALYLCASSLRGSGEQYFGPGTRLTVT.

The genes are TRBV12-3 or TRBV12-4 and TRBJ1-5. The CDR3 extends over 13 amino acids. The CDR3 spells CASSKTGNQPQHF.

The chain employs TRBV20-1 and TRBJ1-5; TCRdb names TRBD1, which stays unverified in the absence of DNA. The CDR3 consists of 14 residues. CDR1 is DFQATT, CDR2 SNEGSKA, per germline (reference sequence). CDR3 sequence: CSASPGEGNQPQHF.

The chain is built from TRBV15 and TRBJ2-5. The CDR3 covers 13 residues. In germline, CDR1 is LNHNV, CDR2 YYDKDF (reference sequence). CDR3 amino acids: CATSRARQETQYF.